The clone carrying this T cell receptor beta chain has ten or more counts. Its target is not known. The data originate from a study of early T cells in non-severe SARS-CoV-2 infection. Study outcomes and limitations: Missing private and CD4 specificities, VDJdb matching favored anti-spike CD8 responses.

TCRdb re-derived calls from the 5' RACE reads in MiXCR, one entry per CDR3 protein. The sample lists 40,000 to 60,000 distinct CDR3 sequences, about 6.2% occurring once. The CDR3 contains 16 residues. Germline CDR1 reads MDHEN; CDR2 reads SYDVKM. With V trimmed by 2 bases and J by 5 bases, 7 bases remained unmatched. The rearrangement links TRBV28 to TRBJ2-5; TRBD2 matches 11 bases. The source material was whole blood, sampled at baseline. The receptor's source is an adult who was a healthcare worker with PCR-confirmed SARS-CoV-2 infection or an uninfected control (not recorded which). CDR3 in amino acids: CASSLELAGVMETQYF. CDR3 bases: TGTGCCAGCAGTTTAGAACTAGCGGGGGTAATGGAGACCCAGTACTTC.